This T cell receptor beta chain was captured by sequencing in a study of shared clonotypes between healthy human individuals. Study results and limitations: Sample collection involved blood only; tissue repertoires are likely different.

Note on this clone: The antigen is undetermined.

Germline CDR1 reads GTSNPN; CDR2 reads SVGIG (reference sequence). The CDR3 length is 14 residues. The ends were cut back, 0 bases at V and 5 bases at J, with 14 bases in the middle. Sequencing used immunoSEQ multiplex PCR; TCRdb keeps in-frame clones, though not all of them. The sample records nearly 500,000 clones, around 80% being singletons. Material for sequencing was PBMCs. This clonotype was obtained from a woman aged 40 to 49 in good health. Some clones in this sample may be carry-over from other donors' samples. This chain joins TRBV30 and TRBJ2-7; tentatively, D is TRBD1 or TRBD2 (6 bases each). CDR3 sequence (DNA): TGTGCCTGGAGTGTAGGAGGGGGGACGCACGAGCAGTACTTC. Its translation is CAWSVGGGTHEQYF.